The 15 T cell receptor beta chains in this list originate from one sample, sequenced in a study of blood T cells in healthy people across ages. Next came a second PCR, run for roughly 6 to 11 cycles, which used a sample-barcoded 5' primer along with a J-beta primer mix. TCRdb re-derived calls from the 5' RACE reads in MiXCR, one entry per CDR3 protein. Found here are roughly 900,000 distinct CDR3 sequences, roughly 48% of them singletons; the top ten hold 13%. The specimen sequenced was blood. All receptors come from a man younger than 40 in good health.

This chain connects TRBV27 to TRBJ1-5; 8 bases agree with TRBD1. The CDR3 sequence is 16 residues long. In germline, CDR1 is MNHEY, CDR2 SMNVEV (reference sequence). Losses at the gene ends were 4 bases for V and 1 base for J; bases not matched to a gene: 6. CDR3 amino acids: CASSSLDRVSNQPQHF. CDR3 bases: TGTGCCAGCAGTTCTCTGGACAGGGTGAGCAATCAGCCCCAGCATTTT.

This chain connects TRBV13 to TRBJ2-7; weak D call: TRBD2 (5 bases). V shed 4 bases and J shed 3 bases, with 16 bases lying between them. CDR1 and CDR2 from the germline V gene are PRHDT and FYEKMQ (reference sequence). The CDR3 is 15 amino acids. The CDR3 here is CASSSRGPGFYEQYF. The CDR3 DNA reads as TGTGCCAGCAGCTCACGCGGGCCGGGGTTCTACGAGCAGTACTTC.

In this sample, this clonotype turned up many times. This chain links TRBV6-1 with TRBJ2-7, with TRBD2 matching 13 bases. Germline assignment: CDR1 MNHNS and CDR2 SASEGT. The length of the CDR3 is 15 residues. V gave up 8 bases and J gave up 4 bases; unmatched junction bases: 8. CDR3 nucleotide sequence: TGTGCCAGCGAGGGACTAGCGGGGAACTCTTACGAGCAGTACTTC. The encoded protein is CASEGLAGNSYEQYF.

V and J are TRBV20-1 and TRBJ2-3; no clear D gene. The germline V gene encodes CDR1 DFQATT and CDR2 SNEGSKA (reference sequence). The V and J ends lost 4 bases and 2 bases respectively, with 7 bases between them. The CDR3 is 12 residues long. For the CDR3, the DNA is TGCAGTGCTAACCCCCCCACAGATACGCAGTATTTT. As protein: CSANPPTDTQYF.

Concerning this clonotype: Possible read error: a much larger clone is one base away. The CDR3, as DNA: TGCAGCGCACTCGGGACTAGCGGGGGTAATGAGCAGTACTTC. This sequence encodes CSALGTSGGNEQYF. The rearrangement links TRBV29-1 to TRBJ2-7, with TRBD2 matching over 14 bases. CDR3 size: 14 residues. Trimming cost V 7 bases and J 7 bases; bases outside gene matches: 9. Germline V gene sequence: CDR1 SQVTM, CDR2 ANQGSEA.

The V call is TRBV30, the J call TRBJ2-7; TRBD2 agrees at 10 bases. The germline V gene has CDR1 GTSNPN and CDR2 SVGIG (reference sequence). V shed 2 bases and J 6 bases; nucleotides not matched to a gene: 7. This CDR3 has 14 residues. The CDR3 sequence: CAWSNLGLAAEQYF. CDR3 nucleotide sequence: TGTGCCTGGAGTAATCTCGGACTAGCGGCCGAGCAGTACTTC.

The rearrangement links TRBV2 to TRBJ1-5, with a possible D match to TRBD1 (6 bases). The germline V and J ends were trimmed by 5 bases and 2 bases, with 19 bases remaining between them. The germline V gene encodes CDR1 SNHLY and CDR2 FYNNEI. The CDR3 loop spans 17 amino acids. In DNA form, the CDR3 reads TGTGCCAGCAGTTCGCTTCCGGGACAACGAGGCAATCAGCCCCAGCATTTT. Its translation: CASSSLPGQRGNQPQHF. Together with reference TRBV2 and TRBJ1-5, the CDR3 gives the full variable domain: EPEVTQTPSHQVTQMGQEVILRCVPISNHLYFYWYRQILGQKVEFLVSFYNNEISEKSEIFDDQFSVERPDGSNFTLKIRSTKLEDSAMYFCASSSLPGQRGNQPQHFGDGTRLSIL.

The CDR3 DNA follows: TGCAGTGCGGTCGGGACAGAGCCCTATGGCTACACCTTC. Its protein is CSAVGTEPYGYTF. The chain links TRBV20-1 to TRBJ1-2; 7 bases match TRBD1. Germline-derived CDR1 and CDR2 are DFQATT and SNEGSKA (reference sequence). J lost 4 bases, V lost 6 bases, and 8 bases had no gene match. The CDR3 is 13 residues long.

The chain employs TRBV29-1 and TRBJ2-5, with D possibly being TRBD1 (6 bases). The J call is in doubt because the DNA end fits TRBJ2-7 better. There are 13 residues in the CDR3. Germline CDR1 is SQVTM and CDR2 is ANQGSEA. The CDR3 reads CSAHRDKMGEQYF. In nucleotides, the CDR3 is TGCAGCGCCCACAGGGACAAGATGGGCGAGCAGTACTTC.

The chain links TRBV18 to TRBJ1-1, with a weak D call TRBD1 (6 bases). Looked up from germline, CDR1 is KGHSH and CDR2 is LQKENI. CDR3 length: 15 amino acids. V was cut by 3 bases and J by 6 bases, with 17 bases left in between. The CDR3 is CASSPPGAGRPEAFF. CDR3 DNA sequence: TGTGCCAGCTCACCCCCGGGGGCAGGGCGACCTGAAGCTTTCTTT.

The CDR3 nucleotides read TGCAGCAGCCAAGGGGGCGACTATGGCTACACCTTC. Translating gives CSSQGGDYGYTF. The chain recombines TRBV29-1 with TRBJ1-2; 7 bases are a match to TRBD1. The germline V gene encodes CDR1 SQVTM and CDR2 ANQGSEA. The V segment lost 8 bases and the J segment 3 bases; nucleotides outside the gene matches: 6. The CDR3 is 12 amino acids.

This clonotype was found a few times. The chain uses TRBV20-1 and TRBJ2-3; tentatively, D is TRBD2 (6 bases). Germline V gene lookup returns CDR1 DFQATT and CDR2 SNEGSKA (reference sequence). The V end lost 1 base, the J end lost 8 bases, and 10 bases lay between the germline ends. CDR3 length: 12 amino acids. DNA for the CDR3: TGCAGTGCTAGAGGCGGGGCTAGTACGCAGTATTTT. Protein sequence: CSARGGASTQYF.

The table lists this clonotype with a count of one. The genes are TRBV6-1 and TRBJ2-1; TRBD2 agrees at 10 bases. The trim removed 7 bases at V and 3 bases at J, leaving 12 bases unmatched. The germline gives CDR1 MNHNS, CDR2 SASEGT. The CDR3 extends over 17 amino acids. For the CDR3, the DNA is TGTGCCAGCAAGGCGCTAGCGGGAGCCCTACTCTACAATGAGCAGTTCTTC. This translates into CASKALAGALLYNEQFF.

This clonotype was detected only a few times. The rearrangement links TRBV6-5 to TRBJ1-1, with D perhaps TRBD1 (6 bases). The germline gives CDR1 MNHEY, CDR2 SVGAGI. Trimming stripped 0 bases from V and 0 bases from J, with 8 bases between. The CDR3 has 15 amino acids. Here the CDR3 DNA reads TGTGCCAGCAGTTACTCGAGGGACATGAACACTGAAGCTTTCTTT. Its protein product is CASSYSRDMNTEAFF.

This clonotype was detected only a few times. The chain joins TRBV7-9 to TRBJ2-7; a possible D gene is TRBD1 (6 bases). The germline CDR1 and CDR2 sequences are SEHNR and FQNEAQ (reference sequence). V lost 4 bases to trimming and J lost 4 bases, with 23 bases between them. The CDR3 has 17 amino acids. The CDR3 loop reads CASSSPIRDTRRYEQYF. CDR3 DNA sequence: TGTGCCAGCAGCTCTCCCATCCGGGACACCCGAAGGTACGAGCAGTACTTC.